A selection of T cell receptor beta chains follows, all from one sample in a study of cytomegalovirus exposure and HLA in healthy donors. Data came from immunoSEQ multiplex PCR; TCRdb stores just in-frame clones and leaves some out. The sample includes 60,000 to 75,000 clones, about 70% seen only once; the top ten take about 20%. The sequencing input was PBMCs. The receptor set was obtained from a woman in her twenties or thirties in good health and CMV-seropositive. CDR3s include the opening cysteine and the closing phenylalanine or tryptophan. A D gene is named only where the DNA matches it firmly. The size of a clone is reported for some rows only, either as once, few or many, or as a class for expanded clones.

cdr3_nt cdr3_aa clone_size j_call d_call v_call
TGTGCCAGCAGCCTATTTTCTAGCGGGAACAACGAGCAGTACTTC CASSLFSSGNNEQYF few TRBJ2-7 TRBD2 TRBV4-2
TGCGCCAGCAGCTTTAGCGGGGATGGAAACATTCAGTACTTC CASSFSGDGNIQYF - TRBJ2-4 TRBD2 TRBV5-1
TGTGCCAGCAGTCCCCCCGGGACACTTGGAAACACCATATATTTT CASSPPGTLGNTIYF - TRBJ1-3 - TRBV6-6
TGCAGCATCAGACAGGGGACGAACACTGAAGCTTTCTTT CSIRQGTNTEAFF - TRBJ1-1 TRBD1 TRBV29-1
TGCGCCAGCAGCCAAGACGGGGGCTCTGGAAACACCATATATTTT CASSQDGGSGNTIYF - TRBJ1-3 - TRBV4-3
TGTGCCAGCACCCCGGGCGGGGCTACTAACTATGGCTACACCTTC CASTPGGATNYGYTF - TRBJ1-2 - TRBV28
TGCAGTGGAACACTGAACACTGAAGCTTTCTTT CSGTLNTEAFF once TRBJ1-1 - TRBV20-1
TGTGCCAGCAGCCCCCGGGGACTAGAGGGAGAGACCCAGTACTTC CASSPRGLEGETQYF - TRBJ2-5 TRBD2 TRBV7-2
TGTGCCTGGAGTCGACTAGCGGGAGGTCATGAGCAGTTCTTC CAWSRLAGGHEQFF - TRBJ2-1 TRBD2 TRBV30
TGTGCCAGCAGCTTATATCAGGGGCCCACTGAAGCTTTCTTT CASSLYQGPTEAFF few TRBJ1-1 - TRBV7-6
TGTGCCAGCAGTTATGGACTAGCGAAAGGGGAGCTGTTTTTT CASSYGLAKGELFF - TRBJ2-2 TRBD2 TRBV6-5
TGCGCCAGCAGCCGCATAGCTAGCGGGAGGACGTACGAGCAGTACTTC CASSRIASGRTYEQYF - TRBJ2-7 TRBD2 TRBV4-3
TGTGCCTGGAGCGTAGTAGATACGCAGTATTTT CAWSVVDTQYF - TRBJ2-3 - TRBV30
TGTGCCAGCTCCCTCCAAAAGGGGGAGAATCAGCCCCAGCATTTT CASSLQKGENQPQHF - TRBJ1-5 - TRBV18
TGTGCCAGCAGCGTAGCCGTCGGTACGCAGTATTTT CASSVAVGTQYF - TRBJ2-3 - TRBV9
TGTGCCAGCAGTTCAAGGACAGGCCCCGTTGAGCAGTACTTC CASSSRTGPVEQYF - TRBJ2-7 TRBD1 TRBV6-5
TGTGCCAGCAGCAACTCGGACAGGGCGGGCGGCTACACCTTC CASSNSDRAGGYTF - TRBJ1-2 TRBD1 TRBV7-9
TGCAGCGTCTCCTTGGGAGAGGGAGCTAGCACAGATACGCAGTATTTT CSVSLGEGASTDTQYF - TRBJ2-3 - TRBV29-1
TGTGCCTGGAGTGTAGGACTAGACAATGAGCAGTTCTTC CAWSVGLDNEQFF - TRBJ2-1 TRBD2 TRBV30
TGTGCCACTTGTGGGTATGAGGGCACTGAAGCTTTCTTT CATCGYEGTEAFF - TRBJ1-1 - TRBV25-1
TGCAGCGCCTACAGGGGGCTGAACACTGAAGCTTTCTTT CSAYRGLNTEAFF - TRBJ1-1 TRBD1 TRBV29-1
TGTGCCAGCAGCTTAGTCGGGACAGGGAATGAAAAACTGTTTTTT CASSLVGTGNEKLFF - TRBJ1-4 TRBD1 TRBV7-9